The next 21 T cell receptor beta chains were all read from a single sample in a study of metastatic and nonmetastatic thyroid tumors. Thyroid surgery had not been preceded by any treatment in any patient. Using MiXCR, TCRdb re-called clones from the PCR reads. The sample includes 7,000 or so clones, more than 15% of them seen just once. The sample consisted of adjacent normal tissue. The receptors originated from a male donor with papillary thyroid cancer or a benign thyroid nodule (not recorded which). Some clones in this sample may be carry-over from other donors' samples.

The chain uses TRBV24-1 and TRBJ2-2; D possibly corresponds to TRBD2 (5 bases). The CDR3 has 14 amino acids. Germline CDR1 and CDR2: KGHDR and SFDVKD. V shed 7 bases and J shed 7 bases, with 15 bases lying between them. In DNA form, the CDR3 reads TGTGCCACCAGCACTGTAGAGGGTAGCGGGGAGCTGTTTTTT. As protein: CATSTVEGSGELFF.

This clone has more than one count but fewer than ten. One junction end does not reproduce the germline sequence, and a read error may be involved. The genes are TRBV6-1 and TRBJ1-3, with D possibly matching TRBD1 (5 bases). CDR1 is MNHNS and CDR2 is SASEGT in the germline V gene. The CDR3 length is 16 residues. In DNA, the CDR3 is TGTGCCAGCAGCGAAGCCCCAGGGCAGGGTGGAAACACCATATATTTT. It is translated as CASSEAPGQGGNTIYF.

This clone was detected only a few times. The V and J genes are TRBV20-1 and TRBJ2-5; TRBD2 matches 10 bases. Germline lookup yields CDR1 DFQATT and CDR2 SNEGSKA (reference sequence). Losses at the gene ends were 1 base for V and 1 base for J; bases not matched to a gene: 0. This CDR3 region has 14 residues. CDR3 nucleotides: TGCAGTGCTAGAGGGACTAGCGGCCAAGAGACCCAGTACTTC. It encodes CSARGTSGQETQYF.

Details on this clone: Sequence at one end of the junction differs from germline and may be a read error. The rearrangement joins TRBV2 to TRBJ2-2; tentatively, D is TRBD2 (5 bases). CDR3 size: 16 residues. Germline CDR1 SNHLY, CDR2 FYNNEI. CDR3 loop: CASSYLGLTNAGELFF. The DNA for the CDR3 is TGTGCCAGCAGTTACCTCGGACTGACGAACGCCGGGGAGCTGTTTTTT.

The chain carries TRBV2 and TRBJ1-2, with D tentatively TRBD1 (5 bases). Trimming pared 2 bases from V and 3 bases from J, leaving 10 bases between. The CDR3 covers 14 residues. Germline lookup yields CDR1 SNHLY and CDR2 FYNNEI. For the CDR3, the DNA is TGTGCCAGCAGTGAATGGCGACAGCACTATGGCTACACCTTC. As protein: CASSEWRQHYGYTF.

This clone was detected only a few times. The chain combines TRBV7-2 with TRBJ1-6; no firm D call. V was shortened by 2 bases and J by 7 bases, with 3 bases between the two germline ends. From germline, CDR1 is SGHTA and CDR2 FQGNSA. The CDR3 is made up of 12 amino acids. CDR3 sequence: CASSLSNSPLHF. The CDR3 DNA reads TGTGCCAGCAGCTTAAGCAATTCACCCCTCCACTTT.

This clone was seen a handful of times. The chain is built from TRBV19 and TRBJ2-7, with D tentatively TRBD1 (5 bases). Trimming removed 3 bases from V and 0 bases from J, with 9 bases in between. This CDR3 has 14 residues. CDR1 and CDR2 (germline): LNHDA, SQIVND (reference sequence). The DNA for the CDR3 is TGTGCCAGTAGTATGGACACCCGCTCCTACGAGCAGTACTTC. It translates to CASSMDTRSYEQYF.

The chain uses TRBV5-1 and TRBJ2-1; 11 bases are a match to TRBD1. In germline, CDR1 is SGHRS, CDR2 YFSETQ. CDR3 length: 14 residues. V was clipped by 3 bases and J by 8 bases; unmatched bases: 4. The CDR3 DNA sequence: TGCGCCAGCAGCTATAGGACAGGGGGCGATGAGCAGTTCTTC. It specifies CASSYRTGGDEQFF. Based on the CDR3 plus reference TRBV5-1 and TRBJ2-1, the full variable domain is KAGVTQTPRYLIKTRGQQVTLSCSPISGHRSVSWYQQTPGQGLQFLFEYFSETQRNKGNFPGRFSGRQFSNSRSEMNVSTLELGDSALYLCASSYRTGGDEQFFGPGTRLTVL.

This clone was seen only a few times. The chain joins TRBV2 to TRBJ1-2; D call uncertain. V was cut by 6 bases and J by 7 bases, with 18 bases left in between. Germline CDR1 and CDR2: SNHLY and FYNNEI. The CDR3 has 14 amino acids. The CDR3 nucleotides are TGTGCCAGCAGACTAAGGGAGGGATGGCGTGGCTACACCTTC. This sequence encodes CASRLREGWRGYTF.

This clone counts as large. In nucleotides, the CDR3 is TGTGCCAGTAGTATAGCAGCAGGAACCTACGAGCAGTACTTC. Its protein is CASSIAAGTYEQYF. This chain connects TRBV19 to TRBJ2-7; no definite D call. The CDR3 runs 14 residues. V lost 1 base, J lost 2 bases, and 9 bases lay in between. Looked up from germline, CDR1 is LNHDA and CDR2 is SQIVND (reference sequence).

This clone was observed a few times. The chain has TRBV20-1 and TRBJ2-7; D perhaps matches TRBD2 (5 bases). Germline CDR1 reads DFQATT; CDR2 reads SNEGSKA (reference sequence). This CDR3 region has 15 residues. V dropped 3 bases and J dropped 2 bases, with 17 bases sitting between them. The CDR3 DNA sequence: TGCAGTGCTAGGAATCCCGGGAACTCGCCCTACGAGCAGTACTTC. Translated, it gives CSARNPGNSPYEQYF.

This clone appeared many times. The V gene is TRBV7-2, the J gene TRBJ2-3; D call uncertain. Germline V gives CDR1 SGHTA, CDR2 FQGNSA. CDR3 size: 14 residues. V lost 2 bases and J 6 bases, leaving 12 bases between the germline ends. CDR3: CASSLQGLRDTQYF. As DNA, the CDR3 is TGTGCCAGCAGCTTACAAGGGCTTAGGGATACGCAGTATTTT.

This rearrangement joins TRBV7-8 to TRBJ2-1, with no clear D. The CDR3 loop spans 13 amino acids. The germline CDR1 and CDR2 sequences are SGHVS and FQNEAQ. V gave up 1 base and J gave up 4 bases, with 5 bases separating them. CDR3 loop: CASSLEPYNEQFF. The CDR3 nucleotides are TGTGCCAGCAGCTTAGAACCGTACAATGAGCAGTTCTTC.

J is TRBJ2-7 and V is TRBV7-8; perhaps TRBD1 as D (6 bases). There are 14 residues in the CDR3. Per germline, CDR1 SGHVS and CDR2 FQNEAQ. With 3 bases removed from V and 3 bases from J, the gap between germline ends came to 12 bases. CDR3 protein: CASSLRGTLYEQYF. CDR3 coding DNA: TGTGCCAGCAGCTTGAGGGGGACCCTCTACGAGCAGTACTTC.

In its sample, this clone was seen many times. Being one base from a much bigger clone, this may be a read error. This chain joins TRBV20-1 and TRBJ2-1, with D possibly matching TRBD1 (6 bases). Germline CDR1 and CDR2: DFQATT and SNEGSKA (reference sequence). This CDR3 is built from 11 residues. CDR3 DNA: TGCAGTGCCGAAGGCAGGACAGAGCGGTTCTTC. Translated: CSAEGRTERFF.

There are a few counts of this clone. J is TRBJ2-5 and V is TRBV12-3 or TRBV12-4; D possibly corresponds to TRBD2 (6 bases). Trimming cost V 7 bases and J 5 bases, with 14 bases left between them. CDR3 length: 13 amino acids. The CDR3 protein is CASTPRGRETQYF. The CDR3 coding sequence is TGTGCCAGCACCCCCCGGGGGAGGGAGACCCAGTACTTC.

This clone has a handful of counts. V gene TRBV2 combines with J gene TRBJ1-3; no definite D call. CDR3 length: 15 residues. Germline assignment: CDR1 SNHLY and CDR2 FYNNEI. The ends were cut back, 1 base at V and 0 bases at J, with 7 bases in the middle. The CDR3 region is CASSEGVVSGNTIYF. The CDR3 nucleotides are TGTGCCAGCAGTGAAGGGGTCGTCTCTGGAAACACCATATATTTT.

The CDR3: CASTRGGQFGGELFF. The CDR3 coding sequence is TGTGCCAGCACCCGCGGGGGGCAGTTCGGCGGGGAGCTGTTTTTT. This chain joins TRBV28 and TRBJ2-2; 8 bases are shared with TRBD2. This CDR3 comprises 15 residues. Losses at the gene ends were 7 bases for V and 7 bases for J; bases not matched to a gene: 11. Germline V gene lookup returns CDR1 MDHEN and CDR2 SYDVKM.

This clone was found a few times. It may be a read error: a sequence one base away is much more abundant. The sample contains more than one DNA sequence encoding this CDR3. The chain links TRBV6-1 to TRBJ2-5; 7 bases are shared with TRBD2. The CDR3 is made up of 18 amino acids. In germline, CDR1 is MNHNS, CDR2 SASEGT. The CDR3 here is CASSEGLGLAAYQEAQYF. CDR3 nucleotides: TGTGCCAGCAGTGAAGGACTTGGGCTAGCGGCGTACCAAGAGGCCCAGTACTTC.

This chain uses TRBV6-1 with TRBJ2-1; D is undetermined. The CDR3 sequence is 13 residues long. Germline V gene lookup returns CDR1 MNHNS and CDR2 SASEGT. V was pared by 2 bases and J by 10 bases, with 12 bases between. CDR3 residues: CASSETDGREQFF. CDR3 nucleotide sequence: TGTGCCAGCAGTGAAACGGACGGGCGGGAGCAGTTCTTC.

The sample holds a few counts of this clone. This chain connects TRBV6-5 to TRBJ2-2; D gene unclear. V shed 7 bases and J shed 15 bases, with 12 bases lying between them. The CDR3 has 10 amino acids. CDR1 is MNHEY, CDR2 SVGAGI, per germline. Written as DNA, the CDR3 is TGTGCCAGCATAATAGGGAAGTTGTTTTTT. It translates to CASIIGKLFF.